This TCR beta chain originates from a study of blood T cell repertoires in COVID-19. Trimming stripped 6 bases from V and 3 bases from J, with 12 bases between. Germline lookup yields CDR1 SGHAT and CDR2 FQNNGV. This CDR3 has 15 residues. Sequenced by immunoSEQ multiplex PCR; TCRdb stores in-frame clones only, minus some. The data hold around 300,000 clones, with about 89% observed a single time. V gene TRBV11-2 combines with J gene TRBJ2-6, with D possibly TRBD1 on 6 matching bases. This receptor was taken from a woman in her twenties or thirties with COVID-19, enrolled during active disease. Source material: peripheral blood. The CDR3: CASSKDSFGANVLTF. The CDR3 DNA sequence: TGTGCCAGCAGTAAGGACAGTTTTGGGGCCAACGTCCTGACTTTC. Full variable domain (missing parts from reference TRBV11-2 and TRBJ2-6): EAGVAQSPRYKIIEKRQSVAFWCNPISGHATLYWYQQILGQGPKLLIQFQNNGVVDDSQLPKDRFSAERLKGVDSTLKIQPAKLEDSAVYLCASSKDSFGANVLTFGAGSRLTVL.